The 21 T cell receptor beta chains listed next were all sequenced from one sample in a study of shared T cell receptors in the human thymus. The table came from immunoSEQ multiplex PCR; TCRdb's copy has only in-frame clones and leaves some out. Of hundreds of thousands of clones listed, over 75% are singletons. The same sample was also used in a study of human thymus T cells.

Sequencing was done on a sample of thymocytes. These receptors all come from a boy younger than two with a congenital heart defect.

The chain combines TRBV27 with TRBJ2-7; tentative D call: TRBD1 (7 bases). CDR3 size: 17 residues. Germline V gene sequence: CDR1 MNHEY, CDR2 SMNVEV (reference sequence). V was clipped by 3 bases and J by 6 bases, with 24 bases between them. The CDR3: CASSFYKRGRDAREQYF. CDR3 coding DNA: TGTGCCAGCAGTTTCTATAAAAGGGGGCGGGACGCCCGCGAGCAGTACTTC.

CDR3 residues: CASSPRRAMDEQFF. Written as DNA, the CDR3 is TGTGCCAGCAGCCCCAGGAGGGCCATGGATGAGCAGTTCTTC. The rearrangement uses TRBV11-1 and TRBJ2-1, with a possible D match to TRBD2 (6 bases). Germline CDR1 reads SGHAT; CDR2 reads FQDESV (reference sequence). The V and J ends lost 5 bases and 8 bases respectively, with 16 bases between them. This CDR3 is 14 amino acids long.

This rearrangement joins TRBV28 to TRBJ1-2; D unresolved. The CDR3 consists of 11 residues. The germline V gene encodes CDR1 MDHEN and CDR2 SYDVKM. Trimming shortened V by 3 bases and J by 7 bases, and 6 bases separated the two germline ends. CDR3 region: CASSFGGGYTF. In DNA form, the CDR3 reads TGTGCCAGCAGTTTCGGCGGTGGCTACACCTTC.

This clone has only one observation. The gene calls are TRBV7-9 and TRBJ2-1, with D possibly being TRBD2 (6 bases). The CDR3 extends over 16 amino acids. V was clipped by 5 bases and J by 3 bases, with 17 bases between them. CDR1 is SEHNR and CDR2 is FQNEAQ in the germline V gene (reference sequence). For the CDR3, the DNA is TGTGCCAGCAGCGCCGCCGGGACGGGGGACTACAATGAGCAGTTCTTC. Its protein product is CASSAAGTGDYNEQFF.

The CDR3 reads CASRLLAYRTDTQYF. DNA for the CDR3: TGTGCCAGCAGGCTACTAGCGTACCGCACAGATACGCAGTATTTT. This chain joins TRBV6-5 and TRBJ2-3; TRBD2 matches at 7 bases. V was pared by 6 bases and J by 1 base, with 7 bases of the junction left unmatched. CDR3 length equals 15 residues. Germline V gene sequence: CDR1 MNHEY, CDR2 SVGAGI.

The chain recombines TRBV18 with TRBJ1-4; tentatively, D is TRBD1 (5 bases). With 3 bases removed from V and 8 bases from J, the gap between germline ends came to 7 bases. CDR3 length equals 12 residues. Germline CDR1 and CDR2: KGHSH and LQKENI. This CDR3 is CASSPAGEKLFF. CDR3 DNA sequence: TGTGCCAGCTCACCCGCAGGGGAAAAACTGTTTTTT.

The rearrangement links TRBV7-8 to TRBJ1-2, with D perhaps matching TRBD1 (6 bases). CDR1 is SGHVS, CDR2 FQNEAQ, per germline. V gave up 1 base and J gave up 8 bases, with 20 bases separating them. The CDR3 runs 16 residues. This CDR3 reads CASSLEWGGQRNGYTF. In nucleotides, the CDR3 is TGTGCCAGCAGCTTAGAATGGGGGGGGCAACGTAACGGCTACACCTTC.

This clone was seen more than once but under ten times. The rearrangement uses TRBV5-1 and TRBJ2-1; D perhaps matches TRBD1 (5 bases). Germline V gene lookup returns CDR1 SGHRS and CDR2 YFSETQ. V shed 2 bases and J shed 4 bases, with 16 bases lying between them. The CDR3 totals 16 residues. CDR3 bases: TGCGCCAGCAGCTTCCGGCAGGGCCCCACATACAATGAGCAGTTCTTC. This codes for CASSFRQGPTYNEQFF.

A few counts support this clone. This chain connects TRBV9 to TRBJ2-2; TRBD2 aligns across 12 bases. The CDR3 covers 18 residues. Per the germline V gene, CDR1 is SGDLS and CDR2 is YYNGEE. V shed 4 bases and J 9 bases; nucleotides not matched to a gene: 16. The CDR3 sequence: CASSPAGLAGKNRRELFF. The CDR3 DNA is TGTGCCAGCAGCCCCGCCGGACTAGCGGGAAAAAACAGGAGGGAGCTGTTTTTT.

The chain combines TRBV27 with TRBJ2-7; a weak D match, TRBD2 (5 bases). The CDR3 sequence is 16 residues long. In germline, CDR1 is MNHEY, CDR2 SMNVEV (reference sequence). Trimming stripped 1 base from V and 4 bases from J, with 17 bases between. CDR3 amino acids: CASSLLAGEPNYEQYF. For the CDR3, the DNA is TGTGCCAGCAGTTTATTGGCCGGGGAGCCTAATTACGAGCAGTACTTC.

This clone showed up just a few times. The chain uses TRBV2 and TRBJ1-5; 12 nucleotides align to TRBD1. In germline, CDR1 is SNHLY, CDR2 FYNNEI. V shed 6 bases and J 2 bases; nucleotides not matched to a gene: 2. The length of the CDR3 is 15 residues. CDR3 in DNA: TGTGCCAGCAGGGGACAGGGGGCTGGCAATCAGCCCCAGCATTTT. Its protein product is CASRGQGAGNQPQHF.

The chain combines TRBV7-3 with TRBJ2-6; TRBD2 might be the D (5 bases). Germline V gene lookup returns CDR1 SGHTA and CDR2 FQGTGA. The V end lost 6 bases, the J end lost 0 bases, and 9 bases lay between the germline ends. CDR3 length: 15 amino acids. The CDR3 protein is CASREEGSGANVLTF. The CDR3 DNA is TGTGCCAGCAGGGAGGAAGGCTCTGGGGCCAACGTCCTGACTTTC. Variable domain in full (rest from reference TRBV7-3 and TRBJ2-6): GAGVSQTPSNKVTEKGKYVELRCDPISGHTALYWYRQSLGQGPEFLIYFQGTGAADDSGLPNDRFFAVRPEGSVSTLKIQRTERGDSAVYLCASREEGSGANVLTFGAGSRLTVL.

The V call is TRBV11-3, the J call TRBJ2-2; 10 bases map to TRBD2. This CDR3 spans 19 amino acids. Germline lookup yields CDR1 SGHNT and CDR2 YENEEA. The ends lost 0 bases at V and 5 bases at J; junction bases unmatched: 12. The CDR3 here is CASSLEGRGTSERTGELFF. The CDR3 bases are TGTGCCAGCAGCTTAGAGGGTAGGGGGACTAGCGAACGGACCGGGGAGCTGTTTTTT.

The chain has TRBV29-1 and TRBJ2-5; D may be TRBD1 (6 bases). This CDR3 has 15 amino acids. The ends were cut back, 7 bases at V and 5 bases at J, with 23 bases in the middle. Germline-derived CDR1 and CDR2 are SQVTM and ANQGSEA. CDR3 sequence (DNA): TGCAGCGCTCGCCTCCCCCACAGGGATCGGGAGACCCAGTACTTC. Translating gives CSARLPHRDRETQYF.

The chain joins TRBV19 to TRBJ1-3; 7 nucleotides match TRBD1. The V gene end was trimmed by 6 bases and the J gene end by 6 bases; junction bases not matched to a gene: 11. The CDR3 contains 15 residues. Germline V gene sequence: CDR1 LNHDA, CDR2 SQIVND (reference sequence). DNA for the CDR3: TGTGCCAGTAGGCCCGACAGGGAATATGAAAACACCATATATTTT. Encoded protein: CASRPDREYENTIYF.

The chain combines TRBV28 with TRBJ2-7; weak D call: TRBD1 (6 bases). The CDR3 contains 13 residues. Germline V gene sequence: CDR1 MDHEN, CDR2 SYDVKM. The germline V and J ends were trimmed by 6 bases and 2 bases, with 11 bases remaining between them. CDR3 region: CASSMDSTYEQYF. Here the CDR3 DNA reads TGTGCCAGCAGCATGGACAGTACCTACGAGCAGTACTTC.

This chain connects TRBV30 to TRBJ2-1, with 11 positions matching TRBD2. Germline values: CDR1 GTSNPN, CDR2 SVGIG (reference sequence). This CDR3 has 17 amino acids. The J segment lost 4 bases and the V segment lost 1 base, leaving 9 bases of the junction unmatched. The CDR3 DNA follows: TGTGCCTGGAGTGCCTTAGCGGGAGGGCCGGGGTACAATGAGCAGTTCTTC. It specifies CAWSALAGGPGYNEQFF.

In its sample, this clone was seen a few times. This rearrangement joins TRBV14 to TRBJ2-1; D gene ambiguous. Trimming stripped 1 base from V and 0 bases from J, with 10 bases between. CDR1 and CDR2 (germline): SGHDN, FVKESK. The CDR3 contains 16 residues. CDR3 nucleotides: TGTGCCAGCAGCCAAGGGTTGCGGAGCTCCTACAATGAGCAGTTCTTC. It yields the protein CASSQGLRSSYNEQFF. Combining the CDR3 with reference TRBV14 and TRBJ2-1 gives the whole variable domain EAGVTQFPSHSVIEKGQTVTLRCDPISGHDNLYWYRRVMGKEIKFLLHFVKESKQDESGMPNNRFLAERTGGTYSTLKVQPAELEDSGVYFCASSQGLRSSYNEQFFGPGTRLTVL.

This rearrangement joins TRBV5-1 to TRBJ2-1, with 9 bases identical to TRBD2. The CDR3 is 17 amino acids. Germline V gene lookup returns CDR1 SGHRS and CDR2 YFSETQ. The J segment lost 7 bases and the V segment lost 6 bases, leaving 17 bases of the junction unmatched. CDR3 region: CASTEPRRGGRENEQFF. DNA of the CDR3: TGCGCCAGCACCGAACCCCGCAGGGGCGGGAGGGAAAATGAGCAGTTCTTC. Complete variable domain (other parts from reference TRBV5-1 and TRBJ2-1): KAGVTQTPRYLIKTRGQQVTLSCSPISGHRSVSWYQQTPGQGLQFLFEYFSETQRNKGNFPGRFSGRQFSNSRSEMNVSTLELGDSALYLCASTEPRRGGRENEQFFGPGTRLTVL.

This clone was seen a few times. This chain links TRBV6-5 with TRBJ1-2; possible D gene TRBD1, 5 bases. CDR1 and CDR2 from the germline V gene are MNHEY and SVGAGI. The length of the CDR3 is 13 residues. The V and J ends lost 8 bases and 2 bases respectively, with 12 bases between them. DNA for the CDR3: TGTGCCAGCCTCTCCCGGGGGAACTATGGCTACACCTTC. This codes for CASLSRGNYGYTF.

CDR3 residues: CASSPLRHPRSSGNTIYF. CDR3 in DNA: TGTGCCAGCTCACCCCTAAGACACCCCCGATCCTCTGGAAACACCATATATTTT. V is TRBV18 and J is TRBJ1-3; no clear D. Germline assignment: CDR1 KGHSH and CDR2 LQKENI. V was clipped by 3 bases and J by 0 bases, with 18 bases between them. This CDR3 spans 18 amino acids. Supplemented by reference TRBV18 and TRBJ1-3, the full variable domain reads NAGVMQNPRHLVRRRGQEARLRCSPMKGHSHVYWYRQLPEEGLKFMVYLQKENIIDESGMPKERFSAEFPKEGPSILRIQQVVRGDSAAYFCASSPLRHPRSSGNTIYFGEGSWLTVV.